Below, 15 T cell receptor beta chains from the same sample are listed, as sequenced in a study of blood T cell repertoires in COVID-19 (dated by TCRdb to between 2020 and 2021). The method was the immunoSEQ multiplex PCR assay. TCRdb carries this immuneACCESS record with in-frame sequences only. Its versions omit some clonotypes, under half of them owing to an unresolved V gene in the studies checked, with the rest unexplained. Within this sample are 230,000 or so clones, with around 89% of them counted one time only. Of the sample, 2.5% falls within the top ten clones. The sample consisted of PBMCs or T cells enriched from blood (not recorded which). The receptors shown here come from a woman aged 40 to 49 with acute COVID-19.

The chain joins TRBV4-2 to TRBJ2-7; 7 bases align to TRBD1. The V segment lost 2 bases and the J segment 4 bases; nucleotides outside the gene matches: 8. The CDR3 extends over 15 amino acids. Looked up from germline, CDR1 is LGHNA and CDR2 is YNFKEQ. DNA of the CDR3: TGTGCCAGCAGCCAACCCGGGACAGTTCGATACGAGCAGTACTTC. Translating gives CASSQPGTVRYEQYF.

V is TRBV5-4 and J is TRBJ1-2; 7 nucleotides match TRBD1. The germline V gene encodes CDR1 SGHNT and CDR2 YYREEE (reference sequence). The V and J ends lost 2 bases and 12 bases, in that order; junction bases with no gene match: 10. The CDR3 length is 13 residues. For the CDR3, the DNA is TGTGCCAGCAGCTTAACCGACAGGGTAGAGCACACCTTC. Translation gives CASSLTDRVEHTF.

This chain joins TRBV6-5 and TRBJ2-5; a weak D match, TRBD1 (6 bases). The CDR3 is 13 amino acids. Germline CDR1 MNHEY, CDR2 SVGAGI. Trimming pared 8 bases from V and 4 bases from J, leaving 14 bases between. CDR3 in amino acids: CASSRQGGETQYF. CDR3 coding DNA: TGTGCCAGCTCCCGACAAGGGGGAGAGACCCAGTACTTC.

The chain employs TRBV5-1 and TRBJ1-6; unclear D gene. This CDR3 is built from 14 residues. Between the trimmed V and J ends, which lost 0 bases and 10 bases, there was a span of 11 bases. Germline CDR1 SGHRS, CDR2 YFSETQ. Here the CDR3 DNA reads TGCGCCAGCAGCTTGGTGGAGATAGGATCACCCCTCCACTTT. It specifies CASSLVEIGSPLHF.

The chain uses TRBV2 and TRBJ2-4; maybe TRBD2 (7 bases). CDR1 and CDR2 (germline): SNHLY, FYNNEI. V lost 2 bases, J lost 6 bases, and 17 bases lay in between. The CDR3 has 16 amino acids. CDR3 nucleotides: TGTGCCAGCAGTGAATTTCCGGGGGGCGCGGGAAACATTCAGTACTTC. Its protein is CASSEFPGGAGNIQYF.

This chain links TRBV27 with TRBJ2-2, with TRBD2 matching over 8 bases. The germline V gene encodes CDR1 MNHEY and CDR2 SMNVEV (reference sequence). This CDR3 region has 17 residues. The junction had 15 bases not matched to a gene; V was cut back by 5 bases and J by 7 bases. Here the CDR3 DNA reads TGTGCCAGCAGTCTCCTCTCGACGGGGGGGCCGGTCGGGGAGCTGTTTTTT. As protein: CASSLLSTGGPVGELFF.

The table lists this clone with a count of one. The chain couples TRBV4-3 to TRBJ2-3; no firm D call. The CDR3 extends over 13 amino acids. Trimming took 1 base from V and 8 from J, leaving 10 bases between them. Per the germline V gene, CDR1 is LGHNA and CDR2 is YSLEER. The CDR3 DNA reads TGCGCCAGCAGCCAAGTCCTTACCGGTACGCAGTATTTT. Translation gives CASSQVLTGTQYF.

This sequence joins TRBV7-5 and TRBJ2-7; the DNA was not used to check the table's D call, TRBD1. TRBV7-5 is a pseudogene. This CDR3 contains 17 residues. The chain's CDR3 is CARSLLPGQPFYYEQYF. The DNA of the CDR3 is TGTGCCAGAAGCCTACTTCCGGGACAGCCCTTTTATTACGAGCAGTACTTC.

This clone appeared a single time. The gene calls are TRBV7-9 and TRBJ2-1; no firm D call. CDR1 and CDR2 (germline): SEHNR, FQNEAQ (reference sequence). This CDR3 is 14 amino acids long. Trimming cost V 2 bases and J 6 bases, with 11 bases left between them. The CDR3 nucleotides are TGTGCCAGCAGCTTACCCAGACTGAGCAATGAGCAGTTCTTC. Amino acids: CASSLPRLSNEQFF.

This clone appeared a single time. The CDR3 DNA reads as TGTGCCAGTAGTATCGAGGAGGTCAGGGTCTCTAGCGGGCGACAAGAGACCCAGTACTTC. Protein: CASSIEEVRVSSGRQETQYF. The chain has TRBV19 and TRBJ2-5, with 8 bases matching TRBD2. The V segment lost 3 bases and the J segment 2 bases; nucleotides outside the gene matches: 20. The CDR3 extends over 20 amino acids. Germline V CDR1 and CDR2: LNHDA, SQIVND (reference sequence).

The chain combines TRBV7-9 with TRBJ2-5; 10 bases are a match to TRBD1. This CDR3 has 16 residues. Trimming cost V 4 bases and J 2 bases; bases outside gene matches: 7. Looked up from germline, CDR1 is SEHNR and CDR2 is FQNEAQ (reference sequence). The CDR3 region is CASSYSGTGEQETQYF. CDR3 DNA: TGTGCCAGCAGCTACTCCGGGACAGGGGAGCAAGAGACCCAGTACTTC.

This rearrangement joins TRBV11-3 to TRBJ2-5; 8 bases fit TRBD2. CDR1 is SGHNT, CDR2 YENEEA, per germline. The trim removed 5 bases at V and 4 bases at J, leaving 15 bases unmatched. The CDR3 consists of 17 residues. The CDR3 sequence is CASSVYVGAGGGETQYF. The DNA for the CDR3 is TGTGCCAGCAGCGTATACGTCGGGGCGGGAGGTGGAGAGACCCAGTACTTC.

This clone was detected only once. The CDR3 here is CASSYPGTGSSYTF. The CDR3 region has the DNA TGTGCCAGCAGTTACCCCGGGACAGGATCGAGCTACACCTTC. The V and J genes are TRBV6-5 and TRBJ1-2, with 8 bases identical to TRBD1. The CDR3 has 14 residues. With 2 bases clipped from V and 9 bases from J, the junction kept 8 bases outside the gene matches. The germline CDR1 and CDR2 sequences are MNHEY and SVGAGI.

This chain links TRBV7-8 with TRBJ2-5, with D uncertain. The CDR3 is 13 residues long. V lost 1 base and J 4 bases, leaving 7 bases between the germline ends. Per germline, CDR1 SGHVS and CDR2 FQNEAQ. The CDR3 loop is CASSLGEAETQYF. Here the CDR3 DNA reads TGTGCCAGCAGCTTAGGAGAGGCAGAGACCCAGTACTTC. The entire variable domain, with the rest obtained from reference TRBV7-8 and TRBJ2-5, is as follows: GAGVSQSPRYKVAKRGQDVALRCDPISGHVSLFWYQQALGQGPEFLTYFQNEAQLDKSGLPSDRFFAERPEGSVSTLKIQRTQQEDSAVYLCASSLGEAETQYFGPGTRLLVL.

The genes are TRBV7-9 and TRBJ1-2, with 8 positions matching TRBD1. The CDR3 runs to 16 residues. The germline V gene has CDR1 SEHNR and CDR2 FQNEAQ (reference sequence). V was pared by 4 bases and J by 5 bases, with 12 bases of the junction left unmatched. The CDR3 nucleotides are TGTGCCAGCAGCTCTTCGGATTGGCAGGGGGCTTATGGCTACACCTTC. It specifies CASSSSDWQGAYGYTF.